Listed below are T cell receptor beta chains from one sample, sequenced in a study of control samples from healthy donors and cancer patients. TCRdb's copy holds only in-frame clones and misses some; the assay was immunoSEQ multiplex PCR. In the table there are over 150,000 clones, 80% to 95% of which are singletons. Material for sequencing was blood. These receptors all come from a woman aged 40 to 50 in good health. CDR3s include the opening cysteine and the closing phenylalanine or tryptophan. Fields, in order: CDR3 protein, clone size, V gene, J gene. Clone size is shown for a subset of rows, as once, few, many or a class of expanded clone.

CASSFGEVLEQYF	.	TRBV12-3/TRBV12-4	TRBJ2-7
CASSATGTTDYTGELFF	.	TRBV19	TRBJ2-2
CASSLWGDTEAFF	.	TRBV7-9	TRBJ1-1
CASLGGSNEKLFF	.	TRBV6-5	TRBJ1-4
CASSNLSGSYGYTF	.	TRBV11-2	TRBJ1-2
CASALGAFSYEQYF	.	TRBV5-5	TRBJ2-7
CASAGGRGPEAFF	.	TRBV7-9	TRBJ1-1
CASSLVDGTLRAFF	.	TRBV5-6	TRBJ1-1
CASYSTGRYGYTF	.	TRBV12-3/TRBV12-4	TRBJ1-2
CASRSGPQFYEQYF	.	TRBV6-5	TRBJ2-7
CASSSQSNQPQHF	once	TRBV6-2/TRBV6-3	TRBJ1-5
CASSPRDRFNYGYTF	.	TRBV7-8	TRBJ1-2